A selection of T cell receptor beta chains follows, all from one sample in a study of blood T cells in healthy people across ages. TCRdb re-called the 5' RACE reads through MiXCR, storing one row per CDR3 protein. This sample carries about 970,000 distinct CDR3 sequences, around 54% of them seen once, and the ten largest clones take 20% to 25%. Specimen: blood. These receptors were collected from a woman in her sixties in good health. CDR3s include the opening cysteine and the closing phenylalanine or tryptophan. A D gene is named only where the DNA matches it firmly. Rows may omit the clone size; those that give it use once, few, many or a size class.

J	size	V	D	DNA	CDR3
TRBJ2-1	-	TRBV5-5	-	TGTGCCAGCAGCTTGATGCACAATGAGCAGTTCTTC	CASSLMHNEQFF
TRBJ1-2	-	TRBV5-1	TRBD1	TGCGCCAGCAGCTTGGAGGGACAGACCCGAGGAGGCTACACCTTC	CASSLEGQTRGGYTF
TRBJ2-6	few	TRBV6-5	-	TGTGCCAGCAGTTACGAGCGTGCTGGGGCCAACGTCCTGACTTTC	CASSYERAGANVLTF
TRBJ2-7	-	TRBV5-1	TRBD2	TGCGCCAGCAGCTTGGAGGGCGGGGGGGCGCTTGAGCAGTACTTC	CASSLEGGGALEQYF
TRBJ2-7	few	TRBV6-1	-	TGTGCCAGCACGCCTCGCAGTTTCGGCTACGAGCAGTACTTC	CASTPRSFGYEQYF
TRBJ2-7	-	TRBV3-1	-	TGTGCCAGCAGCCGATGGCAGGGTGGAGAGCAGTACTTC	CASSRWQGGEQYF
TRBJ2-7	-	TRBV2	TRBD2	TGTGCCAGCAGTGAACTGACTAGCGGCTCCTACGAGCAGTACTTC	CASSELTSGSYEQYF
TRBJ2-5	-	TRBV2	-	TGTGCCAGCGGCCGGGGGTACCAAGAGACCCAGTACTTC	CASGRGYQETQYF
TRBJ2-7	many	TRBV5-1	-	TGCGCCAGCAGCTTTCGGGACGAGCAGTACTTC	CASSFRDEQYF
TRBJ1-1	-	TRBV7-3	-	TGTGCCAGCAGCTTATCCTATAACACTGAAGCTTTCTTT	CASSLSYNTEAFF
TRBJ2-6	few	TRBV2	TRBD2	TGTGCCAGCGACTGGACAGACCCTACGACTAGCGGGTTGTCTGGGGCCAACGTCCTGACTTTC	CASDWTDPTTSGLSGANVLTF
TRBJ2-4	few	TRBV20-1	TRBD1	TGCAGTGCCAAGGACAGGGCCTACGAAAACATTCAGTACTTC	CSAKDRAYENIQYF
TRBJ2-7	-	TRBV4-1	-	TGCGCCAGCAGCCAGTGGGGGGCCTACGAGCAGTACTTC	CASSQWGAYEQYF